Listed below are T cell receptor beta chains from one sample, sequenced in a study of blood T cell repertoires in COVID-19. The assay was immunoSEQ multiplex PCR, and TCRdb's table has in-frame clones only and misses some. Of some 160,000 clones in the sample, approximately 81% were seen once. Sequenced: PBMCs or T cells enriched from blood (not recorded which). Receptors originate from a woman between 50 and 59 years old who had recovered from COVID-19. Both conserved end residues are part of each CDR3. Each record gives: clone size, V gene, D gene, J gene, CDR3 protein, CDR3 DNA. D genes are given only for firm matches. Clone size is given for some rows only: seen once, a few or many times, or a class if the clone is expanded.

NA	TRBV7-2	NA	TRBJ2-7	CASSPGVFGEQYF	TGTGCCAGCAGCCCAGGGGTGTTTGGGGAGCAGTACTTC
NA	TRBV6-5	NA	TRBJ1-2	CASSSLGEFGYTF	TGTGCCAGCAGTTCCCTCGGGGAGTTCGGCTACACCTTC
NA	TRBV4-3	TRBD1	TRBJ2-7	CASSQGRTGSYEQYF	TGCGCCAGCAGCCAAGGCAGGACAGGGTCCTACGAGCAGTACTTC
NA	TRBV7-2	NA	TRBJ2-4	CASSLESGVTKNIQYF	TGTGCCAGCAGCTTGGAATCAGGGGTAACCAAAAACATTCAGTACTTC
NA	TRBV4-1	NA	TRBJ1-5	CASSPHSGYSNQPQHF	TGCGCCAGCAGCCCCCATTCAGGGTATAGCAATCAGCCCCAGCATTTT
NA	TRBV27	NA	TRBJ1-3	CASGSQGPGNTIYF	TGTGCCAGCGGCTCCCAGGGTCCTGGAAACACCATATATTTT
NA	TRBV4-2	TRBD2	TRBJ2-5	CASSQGVGLAGTETQYF	TGTGCCAGCAGCCAAGGAGTAGGACTAGCGGGGACGGAGACCCAGTACTTC
NA	TRBV7-3	NA	TRBJ1-3	CASSYSTGPGNTIYF	TGTGCCAGCAGCTATTCAACAGGGCCGGGAAACACCATATATTTT
once	TRBV3-1/TRBV3-2	NA	TRBJ1-4	CASSQNPGAPNEKLFF	TGTGCCAGCAGCCAGAATCCGGGAGCACCTAATGAAAAACTGTTTTTT
NA	TRBV6-5	NA	TRBJ1-3	CASSSLGAPGNTIYF	TGTGCCAGCAGTTCACTGGGGGCCCCTGGAAACACCATATATTTT
NA	TRBV19	TRBD1	TRBJ2-1	CASRGQGAANEQFF	TGTGCCAGTAGGGGACAGGGCGCAGCCAATGAGCAGTTCTTC
NA	TRBV11-3	TRBD2	TRBJ2-5	CASSSLAGGVRETQYF	TGTGCCAGCAGCTCCTTAGCGGGGGGTGTCCGCGAGACCCAGTACTTC
once	TRBV5-1	TRBD1	TRBJ1-1	CASSQQGALTEAFF	TGCGCCAGCAGCCAACAGGGGGCGCTCACTGAAGCTTTCTTT
NA	TRBV2	NA	TRBJ2-1	CASSEALKSGEQFF	TGTGCCAGCAGTGAAGCGCTTAAGTCGGGAGAGCAGTTCTTC
once	TRBV28	NA	TRBJ1-1	CASSSTYTEAFF	TGTGCCAGCAGTTCCACTTACACTGAAGCTTTCTTT
NA	TRBV9	TRBD2	TRBJ2-5	CASSLGLAEETQYF	TGTGCCAGCAGCTTGGGACTAGCGGAAGAGACCCAGTACTTC
NA	TRBV28	NA	TRBJ1-2	CASSSGGAPTYGYTF	TGTGCCAGCAGTTCAGGAGGGGCGCCTACCTATGGCTACACCTTC
NA	TRBV18	TRBD1	TRBJ2-6	CASSPRGGAFPGANVLTF	TGTGCCAGCTCACCAAGAGGGGGCGCGTTCCCTGGGGCCAACGTCCTGACTTTC
NA	TRBV9	NA	TRBJ2-6	CASSPVRGANVLTF	TGTGCCAGCAGCCCCGTGAGGGGGGCCAACGTCCTGACTTTC
NA	TRBV3-1/TRBV3-2	TRBD1	TRBJ2-7	CASSPKLGQGIYEQYF	TGTGCCAGCAGCCCTAAACTGGGACAGGGGATCTACGAGCAGTACTTC
NA	TRBV20-1	TRBD2	TRBJ2-1	CSASRTSGNYNEQFF	TGCAGTGCTAGTCGGACTAGCGGAAATTACAATGAGCAGTTCTTC
NA	TRBV19	NA	TRBJ2-4	CASSGRGAEAKNIQYF	TGTGCCAGTAGTGGACGGGGGGCCGAGGCCAAAAACATTCAGTACTTC
once	TRBV6-4	NA	TRBJ1-1	CASSDSSRATEAFF	TGTGCCAGCAGTGACTCGAGCAGGGCAACTGAAGCTTTCTTT
NA	TRBV6-5	NA	TRBJ1-5	CASSYYPRQSNQPQHF	TGTGCCAGCAGTTACTACCCACGACAGAGCAATCAGCCCCAGCATTTT
NA	TRBV7-2	TRBD1	TRBJ1-5	CASSPQTGVSQPQHF	TGTGCCAGCAGCCCCCAGACAGGGGTTAGTCAGCCCCAGCATTTT
NA	TRBV7-2	NA	TRBJ1-2	CASSSDPGNDGYTF	TGTGCCAGCAGCTCGGACCCGGGGAACGATGGCTACACCTTC
few	TRBV4-1	NA	TRBJ2-3	CASSQVGLRVSTDTQYF	TGCGCCAGCAGCCAAGTGGGTTTGCGGGTAAGCACAGATACGCAGTATTTT
NA	TRBV9	TRBD1	TRBJ2-1	CASSVAWTGVVNEQFF	TGTGCCAGCAGCGTAGCATGGACAGGGGTTGTCAATGAGCAGTTCTTC
NA	TRBV10-3	TRBD2	TRBJ2-7	CAISEAARTSWSITAEQYF	TGTGCCATCAGTGAGGCGGCCCGGACTAGCTGGTCGATCACGGCCGAGCAGTACTTC
NA	TRBV5-1	TRBD1	TRBJ1-1	CASSFSPMTGGAGYTEAFF	TGCGCCAGCAGCTTTTCCCCGATGACAGGGGGCGCGGGGTACACTGAAGCTTTCTTT
NA	TRBV10-3	TRBD2	TRBJ2-3	CATRLAGDTQYF	TGTGCCACGAGACTAGCGGGGGATACGCAGTATTTT
once	TRBV7-2	NA	TRBJ2-1	CASSLDRGGNEQFF	TGTGCCAGCAGCTTAGACAGGGGAGGAAATGAGCAGTTCTTC
NA	TRBV19	NA	TRBJ1-4	CASSNSATNEKLFF	TGTGCCAGTAGTAACAGTGCAACTAATGAAAAACTGTTTTTT
NA	TRBV9	NA	TRBJ1-2	CASGAQVDGYTF	TGTGCCAGCGGGGCGCAGGTTGATGGCTACACCTTC
NA	TRBV19	NA	TRBJ2-1	CASSIVETDYNEQFF	TGTGCCAGTAGTATAGTTGAGACAGACTACAATGAGCAGTTCTTC
NA	TRBV12-5	TRBD2	TRBJ2-3	CASGLGLAGGTDTQYF	TGTGCTAGTGGTCTGGGACTAGCGGGGGGCACAGATACGCAGTATTTT
NA	TRBV2	NA	TRBJ1-2	CASTFGAGLYGYTF	TGTGCCAGCACATTTGGTGCAGGGCTCTATGGCTACACCTTC
NA	TRBV7-3	TRBD2	TRBJ2-1	CASSLLSGSKGNEQFF	TGTGCCAGCAGCTTATTGAGCGGGAGTAAGGGGAATGAGCAGTTCTTC
NA	TRBV19	NA	TRBJ1-3	CASTGTTSGNTIYF	TGTGCCAGTACCGGGACTACCTCTGGAAACACCATATATTTT
NA	TRBV20-1	NA	TRBJ2-1	CSARDRSAQFF	TGCAGTGCTAGAGATAGAAGCGCGCAGTTCTTC
NA	TRBV7-2	NA	TRBJ1-2	CASSPAGTSPYGYTF	TGTGCCAGCAGCCCTGCCGGGACAAGTCCTTATGGCTACACCTTC
NA	TRBV2	TRBD1	TRBJ1-1	CASSRQGHMNTEAFF	TGTGCCAGCAGCAGACAGGGACACATGAACACTGAAGCTTTCTTT
NA	TRBV7-2	NA	TRBJ1-2	CASSSEGALYGYTF	TGTGCCAGCAGCTCGGAGGGCGCTCTTTATGGCTACACCTTC
NA	TRBV5-1	NA	TRBJ1-2	CASRPQTDNYGYTF	TGCGCCAGCCGCCCACAAACAGATAACTATGGCTACACCTTC
NA	TRBV12-3/TRBV12-4	NA	TRBJ1-2	CASCLGGWGYTF	TGTGCCAGCTGTTTGGGGGGGTGGGGCTACACCTTC
NA	TRBV18	TRBD1	TRBJ1-1	CASSPTGEAEAFF	TGTGCCAGCTCACCTACAGGGGAGGCTGAAGCTTTCTTT
once	TRBV6-5	NA	TRBJ2-2	CASSPGLTNTGELFF	TGTGCCAGCAGCCCGGGACTGACGAACACCGGGGAGCTGTTTTTT
NA	TRBV7-2	NA	TRBJ2-1	CASSGSGSGVYEQFF	TGTGCCAGCAGCGGTAGTGGGTCGGGAGTCTATGAGCAGTTCTTC
NA	TRBV6-5	NA	TRBJ1-2	CAALRGHYGYTF	TGTGCCGCTCTTAGAGGGCACTATGGCTACACCTTC
NA	TRBV4-1	NA	TRBJ1-1	CASSQERNTEAFF	TGCGCCAGCAGCCAAGAGCGGAACACTGAAGCTTTCTTT
many	TRBV29-1	TRBD1	TRBJ2-2	CSVEGQGSDTGELFF	TGCAGCGTTGAAGGACAGGGAAGTGACACCGGGGAGCTGTTTTTT
NA	TRBV3-1/TRBV3-2	NA	TRBJ1-2	CASSQGGNYGYTF	TGTGCCAGCAGCCAGGGGGGGAACTATGGCTACACCTTC
NA	TRBV4-2	TRBD2	TRBJ2-3	CASRTSGLTDTQYF	TGTGCCAGCCGCACTAGCGGTCTCACAGATACGCAGTATTTT
NA	TRBV6-5	TRBD1	TRBJ2-7	CASSYSGTGRGYEQYF	TGTGCCAGCAGTTACTCGGGGACAGGGAGAGGCTACGAGCAGTACTTC
NA	TRBV25-1	NA	TRBJ1-5	CASSESRGSEQPQHF	TGTGCCAGCAGTGAATCCAGAGGGAGCGAACAGCCCCAGCATTTT
once	TRBV9	TRBD1	TRBJ1-6	CPTETGGDSPLHF	TGCCCAACCGAGACAGGGGGAGATTCACCCCTCCACTTT
NA	TRBV5-4	NA	TRBJ2-3	CASRTWVSTDTQYF	TGTGCCAGCAGGACATGGGTCAGCACAGATACGCAGTATTTT
once	TRBV19	NA	TRBJ1-2	CASSMVEVRYGYTF	TGTGCCAGTAGTATGGTGGAGGTGCGGTATGGCTACACCTTC